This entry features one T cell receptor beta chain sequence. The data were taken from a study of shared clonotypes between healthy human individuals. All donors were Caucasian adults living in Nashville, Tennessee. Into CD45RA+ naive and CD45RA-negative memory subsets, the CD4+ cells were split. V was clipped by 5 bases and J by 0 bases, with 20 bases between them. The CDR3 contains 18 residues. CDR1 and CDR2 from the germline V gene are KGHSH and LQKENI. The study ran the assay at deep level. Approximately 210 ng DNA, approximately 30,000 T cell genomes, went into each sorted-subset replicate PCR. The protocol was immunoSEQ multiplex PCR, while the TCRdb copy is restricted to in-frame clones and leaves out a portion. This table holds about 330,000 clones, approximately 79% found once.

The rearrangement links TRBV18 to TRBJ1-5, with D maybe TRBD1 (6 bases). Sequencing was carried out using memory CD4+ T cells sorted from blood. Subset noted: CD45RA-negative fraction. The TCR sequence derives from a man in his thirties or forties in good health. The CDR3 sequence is CASSLYPPQGYSNQPQHF. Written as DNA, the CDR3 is TGTGCCAGCTCATTATATCCCCCACAGGGATATAGCAATCAGCCCCAGCATTTT.